This T cell receptor (beta chain) comes out of a study of patients and donors after allogeneic stem cell transplantation. A single record per CDR3 protein comes from TCRdb applying MiXCR to the RT-PCR reads. In the table there are over 400,000 distinct CDR3 sequences, 16% of which are singletons. This clonotype was observed at least ten times. The CDR3 is made up of 10 amino acids. Per the germline V gene, CDR1 is SQVTM and CDR2 is ANQGSEA. V was clipped by 4 bases and J by 5 bases, with 4 bases between them. The TCR sequence derives from a human donor who was either an allogeneic HSCT recipient or a stem cell or donor lymphocyte infusion donor (not recorded which). It is not recorded whose cells these are; they may come from a transplant donor. The rearrangement links TRBV29-1 to TRBJ2-3; D is undetermined. Sequenced sample: blood, either unsorted or a sorted T cell fraction (not recorded which). The CDR3 loop is CSVGGDTQYF. The CDR3 DNA follows: TGCAGCGTTGGCGGAGATACGCAGTATTTT.